The rows below give T cell receptor beta chains drawn from one sample of a study of T cell changes during pregnancy in multiple sclerosis. The assay was immunoSEQ multiplex PCR, and TCRdb's table has in-frame clones only and misses some. Here the sample spans just under 50,000 clones, approximately 95% being singletons. The specimen comprised CD4+ T cells from peripheral blood mononuclear cells, sampled in the third trimester of pregnancy. The receptor source for this set is a female donor with multiple sclerosis, enrolled in a pregnancy study. Both conserved end residues are part of each CDR3. D genes are given only for firm matches. Expanded clones are given a class, and other clones once, few, many or no size at all.

v_gene	abundance	len	d_gene	j_gene	CDR3aa	CDR3nt
TRBV19	-	14	TRBD1	TRBJ1-1	CASRGYRGRTEAFF	TGTGCCAGTAGAGGCTACAGGGGGCGGACTGAAGCTTTCTTT
TRBV5-1	-	16	TRBD2	TRBJ2-3	CASRPRWSGGTDTQYF	TGCGCCAGCAGGCCCCGTTGGAGCGGGGGCACAGATACGCAGTATTTT
TRBV30	-	19	TRBD2	TRBJ2-1	CAWSVHLPRLADSYNEQFF	TGTGCCTGGAGTGTCCACCTTCCCCGACTAGCGGACTCCTACAATGAGCAGTTCTTC
TRBV29-1	-	15	-	TRBJ2-3	CSVEILAVGTDTQYF	TGCAGCGTTGAAATCTTAGCGGTCGGCACAGATACGCAGTATTTT
TRBV10-3	-	15	TRBD1	TRBJ2-3	CAISEPRQGEDTQYF	TGTGCCATCAGTGAGCCCAGGCAGGGGGAAGATACGCAGTATTTT
TRBV7-8	-	14	TRBD2	TRBJ2-5	CASSLGGRGKTQYF	TGTGCCAGCAGCTTAGGCGGGAGGGGGAAGACCCAGTACTTC
TRBV19	-	16	-	TRBJ1-6	CASSSDSVGVISPLHF	TGTGCCAGTAGTTCCGACAGCGTAGGGGTCATTTCACCCCTCCACTTT
TRBV28	-	15	-	TRBJ2-5	CASSFSGGLLETQYF	TGTGCCAGCAGTTTTTCCGGGGGGCTCTTAGAGACCCAGTACTTC
TRBV30	-	14	TRBD2	TRBJ2-3	CAWKGAGGQDTQYF	TGTGCCTGGAAGGGGGCGGGGGGGCAAGATACGCAGTATTTT
TRBV18	-	13	-	TRBJ2-3	CASSPRDTDTQYF	TGTGCCAGCTCACCCCGGGACACAGATACGCAGTATTTT
TRBV2	-	18	-	TRBJ1-6	CASSEKRAGVVQVSPLHF	TGTGCCAGCAGTGAAAAGCGAGCAGGGGTAGTCCAAGTTTCACCCCTCCACTTT
TRBV28	-	15	TRBD1	TRBJ1-2	CASSPGDRGYYGYTF	TGTGCCAGCAGTCCTGGGGACAGGGGGTATTATGGCTACACCTTC
TRBV5-6	-	15	-	TRBJ1-5	CASSLAGGSNQPQHF	TGTGCCAGCAGCTTGGCGGGGGGAAGCAATCAGCCCCAGCATTTT
TRBV4-1	-	13	-	TRBJ2-5	CASSQGGPETQYF	TGCGCCAGCAGCCAAGGTGGCCCAGAGACCCAGTACTTC
TRBV18	-	15	TRBD1	TRBJ1-2	CASSPGQGHNYGYTF	TGTGCCAGCTCACCGGGACAGGGGCATAACTATGGCTACACCTTC
TRBV5-1	-	15	-	TRBJ2-1	CASSLEGGSYNEQFF	TGCGCCAGCAGCTTGGAAGGGGGTTCCTACAATGAGCAGTTCTTC
TRBV7-3	-	18	-	TRBJ2-7	CASSYGQRSLNSSYEQYF	TGTGCCAGCAGCTACGGACAGAGATCACTTAATAGCTCCTACGAGCAGTACTTC
TRBV30	-	13	TRBD1	TRBJ1-2	CAWQRDRPYGYTF	TGTGCCTGGCAAAGGGACAGACCGTATGGCTACACCTTC
TRBV19	-	17	TRBD2	TRBJ2-3	CASSMDYPGLATGTQYF	TGTGCCAGTAGTATGGACTACCCGGGACTAGCAACTGGTACGCAGTATTTT
TRBV6-5	-	15	-	TRBJ2-2	CASSYSAGNTGELFF	TGTGCCAGCAGTTACTCGGCGGGGAACACCGGGGAGCTGTTTTTT
TRBV19	-	19	TRBD2	TRBJ2-5	CASSIDLASGGLYQETQYF	TGTGCCAGTAGTATAGATCTCGCCAGCGGGGGACTTTACCAAGAGACCCAGTACTTC
TRBV6-4	-	10	-	TRBJ2-7	CARGGYEQYF	TGTGCCAGGGGGGGCTACGAGCAGTACTTC
TRBV2	-	19	TRBD1	TRBJ1-5	CASSGFPGQGDFLILAQHF	TGTGCCAGCAGTGGTTTCCCGGGACAGGGGGATTTCCTAATATTGGCCCAGCATTTT
TRBV5-1	-	14	-	TRBJ2-5	CASSQGLRIETQYF	TGCGCCAGCAGCCAGGGACTGAGAATAGAGACCCAGTACTTC
TRBV10-3	-	15	-	TRBJ1-1	CAISDPGHPNTEAFF	TGTGCCATCAGTGACCCTGGACACCCGAACACTGAAGCTTTCTTT
TRBV30	-	12	-	TRBJ2-7	CAWSPGTYEQYF	TGTGCCTGGAGCCCGGGGACCTACGAGCAGTACTTC
TRBV6-6	-	15	-	TRBJ2-7	CASSAPGDTSYEQYF	TGTGCCAGCAGTGCCCCCGGGGACACCTCCTACGAGCAGTACTTC
TRBV7-9	-	14	-	TRBJ2-1	CASSSGDSYNEQFF	TGTGCCAGCAGCTCGGGGGACTCCTACAATGAGCAGTTCTTC
TRBV29-1	-	12	-	TRBJ2-3	CSVDQGGDTQYF	TGCAGCGTTGATCAGGGAGGAGATACGCAGTATTTT
TRBV6-5	-	15	TRBD1	TRBJ1-2	CASRATGGSNYGYTF	TGTGCCAGCAGAGCTACAGGGGGCTCCAACTATGGCTACACCTTC
TRBV5-1	-	18	TRBD1	TRBJ2-6	CASSPTGTGVPGANVLTF	TGCGCCAGCAGCCCGACCGGGACAGGGGTACCTGGGGCCAACGTCCTGACTTTC
TRBV9	-	16	-	TRBJ2-2	CASSVGAQGGTGELFF	TGTGCCAGCAGCGTAGGCGCGCAGGGTGGGACCGGGGAGCTGTTTTTT
TRBV5-6	once	13	-	TRBJ1-5	CASSLRRGEPQHF	TGTGCCAGCAGCTTACGGAGGGGCGAGCCCCAGCATTTT
TRBV11-2	-	14	TRBD2	TRBJ2-5	CASSFGTNQETQYF	TGTGCCAGCAGCTTCGGGACTAACCAAGAGACCCAGTACTTC
TRBV9	-	16	TRBD2	TRBJ2-3	CASSVGVGGGTDTQYF	TGTGCCAGCAGCGTAGGTGTGGGAGGGGGCACAGATACGCAGTATTTT
TRBV7-9	-	16	TRBD2	TRBJ2-3	CASSSHSGARTDTQYF	TGTGCCAGCAGCTCTCATAGCGGGGCCCGCACAGATACGCAGTATTTT
TRBV29-1	-	13	-	TRBJ1-2	CSVKQGVDYGYTF	TGCAGCGTTAAACAGGGAGTAGACTATGGCTACACCTTC
TRBV23-1	-	15	-	TRBJ2-3	CASSQMTARTDTQYF	TGCGCCAGCAGTCAAATGACAGCTCGCACAGATACGCAGTATTTT
TRBV5-6	-	12	-	TRBJ1-2	CASSPSSYGYTF	TGTGCCAGCAGCCCATCTAGTTATGGCTACACCTTC
TRBV2	-	14	-	TRBJ2-5	CASSELPSQETQYF	TGTGCCAGCAGTGAATTGCCTAGTCAAGAGACCCAGTACTTC
TRBV2	-	13	-	TRBJ2-7	CASVAGPGYEQYF	TGTGCCAGCGTCGCAGGCCCCGGTTACGAGCAGTACTTC
TRBV27	-	16	-	TRBJ2-7	CASSLWQKGQGKEQYF	TGTGCCAGCAGTTTATGGCAAAAGGGGCAGGGGAAAGAGCAGTACTTC
TRBV10-3	-	16	TRBD1	TRBJ1-2	CAINGDRGLANYGYTF	TGTGCCATCAACGGGGACAGGGGGCTTGCTAACTATGGCTACACCTTC
TRBV29-1	-	17	-	TRBJ1-2	CSVENQGGGPGLYGYTF	TGCAGCGTTGAAAATCAGGGCGGGGGTCCAGGGCTTTATGGCTACACCTTC
TRBV7-3	-	16	-	TRBJ1-1	CASSLRRGLGNTEAFF	TGTGCCAGCAGCTTACGGCGGGGGCTGGGGAACACTGAAGCTTTCTTT
TRBV9	-	16	TRBD1	TRBJ2-1	CASSVGTGSLLNEQFF	TGTGCCAGCAGCGTAGGGACAGGGAGTCTTCTAAATGAGCAGTTCTTC
TRBV4-2	once	15	-	TRBJ2-7	CASSQEPSGAYEQYF	TGTGCCAGCAGCCAAGAACCCAGCGGAGCTTACGAGCAGTACTTC
TRBV29-1	-	16	TRBD1	TRBJ2-3	CSVVRWDRGSTDTQYF	TGCAGCGTTGTGAGGTGGGACAGGGGGAGCACAGATACGCAGTATTTT
TRBV5-1	-	15	TRBD1	TRBJ2-7	CASSLGRGQGYEQYF	TGCGCCAGCAGCTTGGGAAGAGGACAGGGCTACGAGCAGTACTTC
TRBV5-6	-	12	-	TRBJ1-1	CASKRANTEAFF	TGTGCCAGCAAGAGGGCGAACACTGAAGCTTTCTTT
TRBV9	-	16	TRBD1	TRBJ2-3	CASSPRGNQYTDTQYF	TGTGCCAGCAGCCCCAGGGGGAACCAATACACAGATACGCAGTATTTT
TRBV29-1	-	12	-	TRBJ2-1	CSVVSLYNEQFF	TGCAGCGTTGTATCGCTATACAATGAGCAGTTCTTC
TRBV7-2	-	15	-	TRBJ2-1	CASSTGRLSVGEQFF	TGTGCCAGCAGCACAGGAAGACTGTCGGTGGGTGAGCAGTTCTTC
TRBV6-1	-	16	TRBD1	TRBJ2-4	CASSEQPTGVGNIQYF	TGTGCCAGCAGTGAACAGCCAACAGGGGTCGGAAACATTCAGTACTTC
TRBV6-1	-	15	TRBD2	TRBJ2-1	CASRALAGGYNEQFF	TGTGCCAGCAGGGCGCTAGCGGGAGGGTACAATGAGCAGTTCTTC
TRBV28	-	12	-	TRBJ1-2	CASSPVPLGYTF	TGTGCCAGCAGCCCCGTGCCACTTGGCTACACCTTC